The next 8 T cell receptor beta chains were all read from a single sample in a study of cytomegalovirus exposure and HLA in healthy donors. Primers included in the PCR were 60 Vbeta and 13 Jbeta primers. Produced via immunoSEQ multiplex PCR; TCRdb's table is partial and in-frame only. This table has more than 150,000 clones, around 80% appearing once. The source material was PBMCs. The receptors shown here come from a woman in her 30s in good health and CMV-seronegative.

This clone has just one count. The chain employs TRBV6-5 and TRBJ1-5; 7 nucleotides match TRBD1. Germline V gene sequence: CDR1 MNHEY, CDR2 SVGAGI. Trimming removed 2 bases from V and 7 bases from J; junction bases left unmatched: 5. The CDR3 has 14 residues. Written as DNA, the CDR3 is TGTGCCAGCAGTTACCTACAGGGGAGCCAGCCCCAGCATTTT. This translates into CASSYLQGSQPQHF.

The CDR3 protein is CASSETGGPSQETQYF. CDR3 in DNA: TGCGCCAGCAGTGAAACGGGGGGCCCTTCTCAAGAGACCCAGTACTTC. The chain recombines TRBV10-1 with TRBJ2-5, with a weak D call TRBD2 (7 bases). Trimming pared 3 bases from V and 2 bases from J, leaving 16 bases between. Germline-derived CDR1 and CDR2 are WNHNN and SYGVQD (reference sequence). The CDR3 runs 16 residues.

The chain has TRBV29-1 and TRBJ1-2; D possibly corresponds to TRBD1 (5 bases). The CDR3 length is 13 residues. V gave up 4 bases and J gave up 4 bases, with 13 bases separating them. Per the germline V gene, CDR1 is SQVTM and CDR2 is ANQGSEA. The CDR3 loop reads CSVGGRDSYGYTF. DNA of the CDR3: TGCAGCGTTGGTGGCAGGGACTCCTATGGCTACACCTTC.

This chain uses TRBV6-1 with TRBJ1-2, with D perhaps matching TRBD1 (5 bases). Germline-derived CDR1 and CDR2 are MNHNS and SASEGT. V was clipped by 2 bases and J by 4 bases, with 14 bases between them. This CDR3 region has 15 residues. The CDR3 coding sequence is TGTGCCAGCAGTGAAAGTCGGGGGACCCCCTATGGCTACACCTTC. It specifies CASSESRGTPYGYTF.

This clone turned up a few times. The chain couples TRBV7-6 to TRBJ2-7, with TRBD1 matching 9 bases. Germline-derived CDR1 and CDR2 are SGHVS and FNYEAQ. The CDR3 extends over 18 amino acids. Losses at the gene ends were 4 bases for V and 3 bases for J; bases not matched to a gene: 16. CDR3 loop: CASSSLAGQGIFDYEQYF. The CDR3 coding sequence is TGTGCCAGCAGCTCCCTGGCGGGACAGGGAATCTTCGACTACGAGCAGTACTTC.

The genes are TRBV29-1 and TRBJ2-1; no clear D. V dropped 7 bases and J dropped 8 bases, with 9 bases sitting between them. The CDR3 sequence is 10 residues long. CDR1 is SQVTM, CDR2 ANQGSEA, per germline. CDR3 protein: CSGADYEQFF. CDR3 DNA sequence: TGCAGCGGGGCCGATTATGAGCAGTTCTTC.

This clone was recorded a few times. The V call is TRBV5-4, the J call TRBJ2-2; maybe TRBD1 (5 bases). Deletions cut 3 bases from V and 2 bases from J, with 14 bases between. The CDR3 sequence is 16 residues long. In germline, CDR1 is SGHNT, CDR2 YYREEE (reference sequence). Written as DNA, the CDR3 is TGTGCCAGCAGCTCCAGATTCCAGGGAAACACCGGGGAGCTGTTTTTT. It codes for CASSSRFQGNTGELFF.

The chain joins TRBV6-6 to TRBJ1-2, with no clear D. CDR1 is MNHNY, CDR2 SVGAGI, per germline (reference sequence). The CDR3 spans 14 residues. V lost 6 bases to trimming and J lost 2 bases, with 13 bases between them. This CDR3 reads CASSMEGTNYGYTF. CDR3 nucleotides: TGTGCCAGCAGCATGGAGGGAACGAACTATGGCTACACCTTC.